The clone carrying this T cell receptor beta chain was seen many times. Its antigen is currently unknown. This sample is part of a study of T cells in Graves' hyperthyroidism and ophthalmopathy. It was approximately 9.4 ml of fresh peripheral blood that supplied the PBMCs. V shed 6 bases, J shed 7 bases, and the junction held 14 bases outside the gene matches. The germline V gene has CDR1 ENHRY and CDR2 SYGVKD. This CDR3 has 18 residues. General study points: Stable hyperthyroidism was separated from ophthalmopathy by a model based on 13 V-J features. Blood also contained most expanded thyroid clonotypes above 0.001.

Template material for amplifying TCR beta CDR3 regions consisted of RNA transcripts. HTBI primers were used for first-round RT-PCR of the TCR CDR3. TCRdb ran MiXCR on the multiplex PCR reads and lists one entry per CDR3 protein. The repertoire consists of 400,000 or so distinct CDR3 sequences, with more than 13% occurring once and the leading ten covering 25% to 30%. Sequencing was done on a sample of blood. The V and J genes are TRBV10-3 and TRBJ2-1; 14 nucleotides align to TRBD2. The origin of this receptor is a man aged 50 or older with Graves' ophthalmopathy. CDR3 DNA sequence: TGTGCCATCAGCGTTGGGACTAGCGGGAGAGCTAGGGGGAATGAGCAGTTCTTC. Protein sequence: CAISVGTSGRARGNEQFF.